These 17 T cell receptor beta chains share one sample of origin, sequenced in a study of blood T cell repertoires in COVID-19. The table came from immunoSEQ multiplex PCR; TCRdb's copy has only in-frame clones and leaves some out. The sample yields 150,000 to 200,000 clones, roughly 88% seen once. The sequenced material came from peripheral blood. All receptors derive from a human donor with active or convalescent COVID-19. The donor label of this sample is uncertain.

The chain employs TRBV9 and TRBJ2-7, with D unclear. Trimming removed 0 bases from V and 3 bases from J, with 4 bases in between. The length of the CDR3 is 12 residues. From germline, CDR1 is SGDLS and CDR2 YYNGEE. The CDR3 bases are TGTGCCAGCAGCGTAGGCGGCTACGAGCAGTACTTC. Amino acid sequence: CASSVGGYEQYF.

The chain recombines TRBV11-1 with TRBJ2-3; D is perhaps TRBD2 (5 bases). CDR1 SGHAT and CDR2 FQDESV come from the germline V gene (reference sequence). The CDR3 sequence is 13 residues long. Trimming took 5 bases from V and 4 from J, leaving 10 bases between them. CDR3 DNA: TGTGCCAGCAGCCAGAGCGGCGCAGATACGCAGTATTTT. Its translation: CASSQSGADTQYF.

The chain combines TRBV7-2 with TRBJ1-3, with 7 bases aligning to TRBD1. This CDR3 region has 16 residues. The junction had 7 bases not matched to a gene; V was cut back by 5 bases and J by 0 bases. Germline-derived CDR1 and CDR2 are SGHTA and FQGNSA. CDR3 amino acids: CASSVLRTGSGNTIYF. In DNA form, the CDR3 reads TGTGCCAGCAGCGTACTCCGGACAGGCTCTGGAAACACCATATATTTT.

The chain carries TRBV4-1 and TRBJ2-7; D not certain. The V end lost 0 bases, the J end lost 4 bases, and 13 bases lay between the germline ends. CDR3 length: 15 amino acids. CDR1 and CDR2 from the germline V gene are MGHRA and YSYEKL. The CDR3 sequence: CASSQDGVKLYEQYF. DNA of the CDR3: TGCGCCAGCAGCCAAGATGGAGTGAAATTGTACGAGCAGTACTTC.

The chain employs TRBV9 and TRBJ2-7; no firm D call. The V gene lost 3 bases and the J gene lost 4 bases, with 17 bases spanning the gap. This CDR3 has 15 amino acids. Germline assignment: CDR1 SGDLS and CDR2 YYNGEE. For the CDR3, the DNA is TGTGCCAGCAGCGCCCGACAAGTTGGTGAATACGAGCAGTACTTC. Translated: CASSARQVGEYEQYF.

This chain joins TRBV5-1 and TRBJ2-7; 8 positions match TRBD2. CDR1 is SGHRS and CDR2 is YFSETQ in the germline V gene. The CDR3 covers 15 residues. V shed 1 base, J shed 3 bases, and the junction held 6 bases outside the gene matches. CDR3 region: CASSLSTGGYYEQYF. In DNA form, the CDR3 reads TGCGCCAGCAGCTTGAGTACGGGAGGGTACTACGAGCAGTACTTC.

V usage is TRBV7-3 and J usage is TRBJ2-7, with D maybe TRBD2 (6 bases). Germline-derived CDR1 and CDR2 are SGHTA and FQGTGA. Trimming left V 5 bases short and J 7 bases short, with 21 bases between. CDR3 length equals 15 residues. This CDR3 reads CASSLWPAGLVEQYF. CDR3 coding DNA: TGTGCCAGCAGCCTATGGCCAGCGGGTCTGGTGGAGCAGTACTTC. Full variable domain (remainder filled in from reference TRBV7-3 and TRBJ2-7): GAGVSQTPSNKVTEKGKYVELRCDPISGHTALYWYRQSLGQGPEFLIYFQGTGAADDSGLPNDRFFAVRPEGSVSTLKIQRTERGDSAVYLCASSLWPAGLVEQYFGPGTRLTVT.

CDR3 protein: CASSPAGELFF. CDR3 sequence (DNA): TGTGCCAGCAGCCCGGCCGGGGAGCTGTTTTTT. The chain combines TRBV11-2 with TRBJ2-2; D ambiguous. The CDR3 length is 11 residues. Germline assignment: CDR1 SGHAT and CDR2 FQNNGV. V was clipped by 5 bases and J by 6 bases, with 4 bases between them.

The chain recombines TRBV5-4 with TRBJ1-6; tentative D call: TRBD1 (5 bases). Germline CDR1 is SGHNT and CDR2 is YYREEE (reference sequence). V was trimmed by 0 bases and J by 0 bases, leaving 10 bases between them. This CDR3 spans 17 amino acids. In DNA, the CDR3 is TGTGCCAGCAGCTTGGAAGCGGGGGGCTCCTATAATTCACCCCTCCACTTT. Translated: CASSLEAGGSYNSPLHF.

This clone appeared a single time. The J gene is TRBJ2-5, the V gene TRBV2, with a weak D call TRBD2 (6 bases). The CDR3 has 15 residues. Per the germline V gene, CDR1 is SNHLY and CDR2 is FYNNEI. Trimming shortened V by 0 bases and J by 5 bases, and 13 bases separated the two germline ends. In nucleotides, the CDR3 is TGTGCCAGCAGTGAAGCCGCGACTAGACGGGAGACCCAGTACTTC. Translated, it gives CASSEAATRRETQYF.

The chain links TRBV5-6 to TRBJ2-1, with TRBD2 as a possible D gene (5 bases). The CDR3 contains 14 residues. The germline V gene encodes CDR1 SGHDT and CDR2 YYEEEE. Trimming pared 5 bases from V and 0 bases from J, leaving 9 bases between. Written as DNA, the CDR3 is TGTGCCAGCAGACGACTACTCTCCTACAATGAGCAGTTCTTC. It encodes CASRRLLSYNEQFF.

The CDR3 region is CASSLSSYNEQFF. For the CDR3, the DNA is TGTGCCAGCAGCTTGAGCTCCTACAATGAGCAGTTCTTC. The J gene is TRBJ2-1, the V gene TRBV12-3 or TRBV12-4, with D unresolved. The CDR3 totals 13 residues. The germline V and J ends were trimmed by 6 bases and 0 bases, with 6 bases remaining between them.

This clone was picked up a small number of times. The gene calls are TRBV19 and TRBJ1-4, with a possible D match to TRBD1 (5 bases). The CDR3 runs 15 residues. In germline, CDR1 is LNHDA, CDR2 SQIVND (reference sequence). Trimming left V 6 bases short and J 1 base short, with 12 bases between. This chain's CDR3 is CASSLGGLTNEKLFF. CDR3 DNA sequence: TGTGCCAGTAGCCTCGGGGGGTTAACTAATGAAAAACTGTTTTTT.

The V and J genes are TRBV3-1 (or the pseudogene TRBV3-2) and TRBJ2-2, with a tentative D call TRBD2 (6 bases). The CDR3 is 15 residues long. V was shortened by 7 bases and J by 4 bases, with 16 bases between the two germline ends. The germline V gene has CDR1 LGHDT and CDR2 YNNKEL (reference sequence). The CDR3 DNA reads as TGTGCCAGCACCCCTGTGAGAGCGGGCACCGGGGAGCTGTTTTTT. Its protein product is CASTPVRAGTGELFF.

J is TRBJ1-1 and V is TRBV7-2; possibly TRBD1 for D (6 bases). The germline gives CDR1 SGHTA, CDR2 FQGNSA. There are 14 residues in the CDR3. The V end was cut by 3 bases, the J end by 0 bases, with 8 bases between. In nucleotides, the CDR3 is TGTGCCAGCAGCTTCGGACAGATGAACACTGAAGCTTTCTTT. Amino acid sequence: CASSFGQMNTEAFF. The whole variable domain, filled in from reference TRBV7-2 and TRBJ1-1, reads GAGVSQSPSNKVTEKGKDVELRCDPISGHTALYWYRQSLGQGLEFLIYFQGNSAPDKSGLPSDRFSAERTGGSVSTLTIQRTQQEDSAVYLCASSFGQMNTEAFFGQGTRLTVV.

This chain connects TRBV2 to TRBJ2-2, with 11 bases aligning to TRBD2. The CDR3 is 19 residues long. The V gene end was trimmed by 4 bases and the J gene end by 7 bases; junction bases not matched to a gene: 17. Germline CDR1 and CDR2: SNHLY and FYNNEI. CDR3 amino acids: CASSVETGGSGRAGGELFF. CDR3 nucleotide sequence: TGTGCCAGCAGTGTGGAGACAGGGGGTAGCGGGAGGGCCGGCGGGGAGCTGTTTTTT.

V and J are TRBV4-2 and TRBJ2-2, with a possible D match to TRBD2 (6 bases). V was trimmed by 3 bases and J by 3 bases, leaving 8 bases between them. CDR3 length: 14 residues. Per germline, CDR1 LGHNA and CDR2 YNFKEQ. The DNA of the CDR3 is TGTGCCAGCAGCCAGGGACTGTACACCGGGGAGCTGTTTTTT. Protein sequence: CASSQGLYTGELFF.